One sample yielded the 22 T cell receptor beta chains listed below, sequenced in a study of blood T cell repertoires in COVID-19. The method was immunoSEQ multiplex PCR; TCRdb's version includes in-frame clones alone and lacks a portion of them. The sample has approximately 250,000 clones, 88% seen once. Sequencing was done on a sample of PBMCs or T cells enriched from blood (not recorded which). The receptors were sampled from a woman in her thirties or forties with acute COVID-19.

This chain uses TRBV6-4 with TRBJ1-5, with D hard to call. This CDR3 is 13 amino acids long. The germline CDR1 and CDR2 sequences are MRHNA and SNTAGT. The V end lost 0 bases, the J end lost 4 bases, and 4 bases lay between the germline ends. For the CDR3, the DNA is TGTGCCAGCAGTGACTCCGAGAATCAGCCCCAGCATTTT. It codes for CASSDSENQPQHF.

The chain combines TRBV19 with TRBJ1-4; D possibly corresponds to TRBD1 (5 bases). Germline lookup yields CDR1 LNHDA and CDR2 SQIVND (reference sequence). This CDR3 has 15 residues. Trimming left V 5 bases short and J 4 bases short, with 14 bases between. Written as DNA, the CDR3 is TGTGCCAGTAGTTCCAGGGCGGGGGGTAATGAAAAACTGTTTTTT. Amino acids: CASSSRAGGNEKLFF.

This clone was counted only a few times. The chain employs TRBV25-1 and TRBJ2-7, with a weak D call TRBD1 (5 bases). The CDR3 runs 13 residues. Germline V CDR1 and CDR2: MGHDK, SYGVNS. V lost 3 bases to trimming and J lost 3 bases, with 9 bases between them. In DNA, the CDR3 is TGTGCCAGCAGTGATTGGGGCAGCTACGAGCAGTACTTC. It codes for CASSDWGSYEQYF.

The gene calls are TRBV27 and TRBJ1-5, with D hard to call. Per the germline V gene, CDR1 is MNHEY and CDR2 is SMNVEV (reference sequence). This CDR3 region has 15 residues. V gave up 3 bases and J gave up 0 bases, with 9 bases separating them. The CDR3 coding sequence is TGTGCCAGCAGTTTCGCCGGTTATAGCAATCAGCCCCAGCATTTT. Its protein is CASSFAGYSNQPQHF.

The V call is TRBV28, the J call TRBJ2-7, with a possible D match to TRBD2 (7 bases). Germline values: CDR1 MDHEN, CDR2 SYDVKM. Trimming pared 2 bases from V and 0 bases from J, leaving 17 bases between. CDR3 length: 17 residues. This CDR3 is CASSLGGGQPLSYEQYF. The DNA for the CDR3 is TGTGCCAGCAGTTTAGGGGGGGGGCAGCCCCTCTCCTACGAGCAGTACTTC.

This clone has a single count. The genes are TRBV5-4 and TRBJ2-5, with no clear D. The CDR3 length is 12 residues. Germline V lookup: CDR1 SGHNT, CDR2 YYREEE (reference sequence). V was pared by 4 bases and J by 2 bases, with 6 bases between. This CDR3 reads CASSLQQETQYF. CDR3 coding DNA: TGTGCCAGCAGCCTCCAGCAAGAGACCCAGTACTTC.

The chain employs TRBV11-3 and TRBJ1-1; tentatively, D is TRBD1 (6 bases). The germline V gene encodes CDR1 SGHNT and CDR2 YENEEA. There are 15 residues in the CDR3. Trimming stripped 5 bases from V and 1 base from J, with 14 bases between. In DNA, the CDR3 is TGTGCCAGCAGCGAGGATGACAGGAGGAACACTGAAGCTTTCTTT. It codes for CASSEDDRRNTEAFF.

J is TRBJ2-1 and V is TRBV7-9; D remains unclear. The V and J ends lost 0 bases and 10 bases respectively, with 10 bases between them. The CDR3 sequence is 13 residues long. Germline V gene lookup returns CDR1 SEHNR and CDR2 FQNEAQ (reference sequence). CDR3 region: CASSLAPLTEQFF. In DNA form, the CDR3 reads TGTGCCAGCAGCTTAGCGCCTCTTACAGAGCAGTTCTTC.

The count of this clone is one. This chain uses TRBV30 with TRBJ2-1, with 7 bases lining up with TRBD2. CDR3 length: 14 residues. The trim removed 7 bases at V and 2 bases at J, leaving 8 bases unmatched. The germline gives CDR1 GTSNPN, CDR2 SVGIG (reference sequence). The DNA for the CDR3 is TGTGCCTCTTCGGGGGGAGGGCCCTACAATGAGCAGTTCTTC. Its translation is CASSGGGPYNEQFF.

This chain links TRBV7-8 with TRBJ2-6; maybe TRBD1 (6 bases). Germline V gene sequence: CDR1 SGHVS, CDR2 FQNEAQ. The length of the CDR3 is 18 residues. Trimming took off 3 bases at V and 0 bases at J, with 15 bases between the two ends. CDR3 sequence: CASSLSQGLGSGANVLTF. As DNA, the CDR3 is TGTGCCAGCAGCTTGAGTCAGGGGCTCGGCTCTGGGGCCAACGTCCTGACTTTC.

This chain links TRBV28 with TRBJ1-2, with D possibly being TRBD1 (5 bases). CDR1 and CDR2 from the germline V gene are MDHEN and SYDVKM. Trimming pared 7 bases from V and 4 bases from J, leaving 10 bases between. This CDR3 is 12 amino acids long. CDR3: CASTNGGYGYTF. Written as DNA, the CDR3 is TGTGCCAGCACGAACGGGGGCTATGGCTACACCTTC.

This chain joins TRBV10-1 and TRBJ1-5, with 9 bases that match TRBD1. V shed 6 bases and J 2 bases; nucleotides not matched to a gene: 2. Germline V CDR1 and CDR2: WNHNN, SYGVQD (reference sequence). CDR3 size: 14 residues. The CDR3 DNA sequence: TGCGCCAGCAGAAGACAGGGGGGCAATCAGCCCCAGCATTTT. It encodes CASRRQGGNQPQHF.

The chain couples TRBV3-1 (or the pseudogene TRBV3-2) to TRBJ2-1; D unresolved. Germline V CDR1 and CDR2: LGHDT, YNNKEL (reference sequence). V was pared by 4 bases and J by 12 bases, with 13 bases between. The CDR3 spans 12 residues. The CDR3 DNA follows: TGTGCCAGCAGCCCTACTTCCGGGTTGCAGTTCTTC. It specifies CASSPTSGLQFF.

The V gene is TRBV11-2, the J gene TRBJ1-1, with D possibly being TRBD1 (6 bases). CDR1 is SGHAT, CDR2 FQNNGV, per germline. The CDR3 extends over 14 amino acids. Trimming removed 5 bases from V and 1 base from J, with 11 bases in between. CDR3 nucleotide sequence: TGTGCCAGCAGCGCCAGGACAGCGAACACTGAAGCTTTCTTT. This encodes CASSARTANTEAFF.

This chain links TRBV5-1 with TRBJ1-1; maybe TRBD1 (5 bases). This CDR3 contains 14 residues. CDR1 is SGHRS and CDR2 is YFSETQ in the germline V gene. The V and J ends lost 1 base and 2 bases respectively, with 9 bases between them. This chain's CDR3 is CASSLSGGNTEAFF. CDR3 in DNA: TGCGCCAGCAGCTTGTCCGGGGGAAACACTGAAGCTTTCTTT.

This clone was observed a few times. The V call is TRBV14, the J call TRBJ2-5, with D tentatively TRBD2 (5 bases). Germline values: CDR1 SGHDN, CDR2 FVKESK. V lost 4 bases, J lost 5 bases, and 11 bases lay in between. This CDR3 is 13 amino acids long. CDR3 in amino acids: CASSRARRETQYF. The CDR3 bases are TGTGCCAGCAGCCGGGCCCGGAGGGAGACCCAGTACTTC.

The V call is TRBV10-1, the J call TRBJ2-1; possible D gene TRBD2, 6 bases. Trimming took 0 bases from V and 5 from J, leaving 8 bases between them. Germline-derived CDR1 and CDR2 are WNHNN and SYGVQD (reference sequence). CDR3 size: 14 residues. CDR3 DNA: TGCGCCAGCAGTGAGTCCCGGAGGGACAATGAGCAGTTCTTC. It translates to CASSESRRDNEQFF.

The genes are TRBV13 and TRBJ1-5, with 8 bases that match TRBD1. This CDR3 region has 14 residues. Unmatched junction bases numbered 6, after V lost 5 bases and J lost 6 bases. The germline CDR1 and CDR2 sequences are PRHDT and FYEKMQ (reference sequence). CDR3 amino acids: CASSRDRNLQPQHF. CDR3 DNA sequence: TGTGCCAGCAGCCGGGACAGGAACCTTCAGCCCCAGCATTTT.

CDR3 amino acids: CASTRDRGYNEQFF. Here the CDR3 DNA reads TGTGCCAGCACCCGGGACAGGGGCTACAATGAGCAGTTCTTC. The chain carries TRBV2 and TRBJ2-1, with 10 bases aligning to TRBD1. The ends lost 7 bases at V and 3 bases at J; junction bases unmatched: 3. Germline V lookup: CDR1 SNHLY, CDR2 FYNNEI. The CDR3 has 14 amino acids.

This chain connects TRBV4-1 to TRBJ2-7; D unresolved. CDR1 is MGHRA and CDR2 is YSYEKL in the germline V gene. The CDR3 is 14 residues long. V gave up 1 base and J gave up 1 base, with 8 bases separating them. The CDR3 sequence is CASSQAQRSYEQYF. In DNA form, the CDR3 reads TGCGCCAGCAGCCAAGCGCAGCGTTCCTACGAGCAGTACTTC.

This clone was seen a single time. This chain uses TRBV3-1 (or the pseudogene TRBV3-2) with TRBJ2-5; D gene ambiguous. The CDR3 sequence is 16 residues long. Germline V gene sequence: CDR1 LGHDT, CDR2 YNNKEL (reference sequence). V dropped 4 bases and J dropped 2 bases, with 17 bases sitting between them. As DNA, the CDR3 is TGTGCCAGCAGCCCCTCCCTTGTCACGACTCAAGAGACCCAGTACTTC. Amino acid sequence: CASSPSLVTTQETQYF.

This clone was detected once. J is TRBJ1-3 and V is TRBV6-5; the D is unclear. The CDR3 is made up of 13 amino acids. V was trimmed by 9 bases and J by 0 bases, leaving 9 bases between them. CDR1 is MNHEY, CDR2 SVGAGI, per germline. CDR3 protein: CASRESSGNTIYF. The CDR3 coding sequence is TGTGCCAGTAGAGAGAGCTCTGGAAACACCATATATTTT.